The 24 T cell receptor beta chains given below trace back to one sample, sequenced in a study of blood T cell repertoires in COVID-19. The data were produced by immunoSEQ multiplex PCR, yet TCRdb's version contains in-frame clones alone and is incomplete. Found here are approximately 210,000 clones, 88% of them singletons; the top ten hold about 6.8%. The material sequenced was peripheral blood. Receptors originate from a woman aged 40 to 55 who had recovered from COVID-19.

V usage is TRBV19 and J usage is TRBJ2-1, with 12 positions matching TRBD1. V lost 4 bases, J lost 8 bases, and 3 bases stayed unmatched. Germline CDR1 and CDR2: LNHDA and SQIVND (reference sequence). This CDR3 spans 14 amino acids. CDR3 region: CASSRDRGQDEQFF. CDR3 bases: TGTGCCAGTAGTAGGGACAGGGGGCAGGATGAGCAGTTCTTC. The whole variable domain, filled in from reference TRBV19 and TRBJ2-1, reads DGGITQSPKYLFRKEGQNVTLSCEQNLNHDAMYWYRQDPGQGLRLIYYSQIVNDFQKGDIAEGYSVSREKKESFPLTVTSAQKNPTAFYLCASSRDRGQDEQFFGPGTRLTVL.

The chain has TRBV24-1 and TRBJ2-1, with D possibly being TRBD2 (5 bases). The germline V gene has CDR1 KGHDR and CDR2 SFDVKD. The germline V and J ends were trimmed by 3 bases and 0 bases, with 11 bases remaining between them. The CDR3 is 16 residues long. In nucleotides, the CDR3 is TGTGCCACCAGTGATAGTAAAGGGAGCTCCTACAATGAGCAGTTCTTC. It is translated as CATSDSKGSSYNEQFF.

This chain uses TRBV28 with TRBJ1-2, with a weak D call TRBD1 (5 bases). The germline V gene encodes CDR1 MDHEN and CDR2 SYDVKM. The CDR3 length is 15 residues. The V end lost 5 bases, the J end lost 8 bases, and 21 bases lay between the germline ends. DNA for the CDR3: TGTGCCAGCAGTACCCCACAGACAGTCCTTGAAGGCTACACCTTC. Protein sequence: CASSTPQTVLEGYTF.

This clone appeared once. This sequence joins TRBV11-2 and TRBJ1-1; the D gene is possibly TRBD1 (5 bases). V was clipped by 6 bases and J by 8 bases, with 16 bases between them. The V gene's germline CDR1 is SGHAT and CDR2 FQNNGV. This CDR3 is built from 13 residues. The CDR3 DNA is TGTGCCAGCAGTCGCCTCGACAGACACGAAGCTTTCTTT. It encodes CASSRLDRHEAFF.

The J gene is TRBJ2-7, the V gene TRBV25-1, with a weak D call TRBD2 (7 bases). V lost 2 bases, J lost 4 bases, and 15 bases lay in between. Germline lookup yields CDR1 MGHDK and CDR2 SYGVNS. The CDR3 has 15 residues. The chain's CDR3 is CASSERGAGRYEQYF. The CDR3 DNA sequence: TGTGCCAGCAGTGAACGGGGGGCTGGTAGGTACGAGCAGTACTTC.

The gene calls are TRBV5-1 and TRBJ2-1, with D unresolved. The germline gives CDR1 SGHRS, CDR2 YFSETQ. Between the trimmed V and J ends, which lost 0 bases and 3 bases, there was a span of 4 bases. The CDR3 spans 13 residues. As DNA, the CDR3 is TGCGCCAGCAGCTTGGATCACTACAATGAGCAGTTCTTC. This codes for CASSLDHYNEQFF.

Concerning this clone: This same CDR3 is encoded by further DNA sequences in the sample. The chain joins TRBV2 to TRBJ2-5; D is undetermined. The CDR3 spans 13 residues. CDR1 SNHLY and CDR2 FYNNEI come from the germline V gene. The germline V and J ends were trimmed by 4 bases and 2 bases, with 8 bases remaining between them. DNA of the CDR3: TGTGCCAGCAGTGTTGACTCGCAAGAGACCCAGTACTTC. Amino acid sequence: CASSVDSQETQYF.

The gene calls are TRBV12-3 or TRBV12-4 and TRBJ1-5; 7 positions match TRBD1. J lost 9 bases, V lost 4 bases, and 3 bases had no gene match. The CDR3 sequence is 12 residues long. The CDR3 loop reads CASSYGDRPQHF. For the CDR3, the DNA is TGTGCCAGCAGTTATGGGGACAGGCCCCAGCATTTT.

The chain carries TRBV4-2 and TRBJ2-5, with D tentatively TRBD1 (6 bases). V lost 5 bases, J lost 2 bases, and 9 bases lay in between. The CDR3 has 13 residues. The germline CDR1 and CDR2 sequences are LGHNA and YNFKEQ. This chain's CDR3 is CASSATGQETQYF. The CDR3 DNA follows: TGTGCCAGCAGCGCCACAGGGCAAGAGACCCAGTACTTC.

The CDR3 sequence is CASTDWGGSNQPQHF. The CDR3 DNA sequence: TGTGCCAGCACGGACTGGGGAGGTAGCAATCAGCCCCAGCATTTT. The rearrangement uses TRBV18 and TRBJ1-5; D call uncertain. V was shortened by 8 bases and J by 0 bases, with 14 bases between the two germline ends. The CDR3 extends over 15 amino acids. CDR1 is KGHSH and CDR2 is LQKENI in the germline V gene. Drawing the rest from reference TRBV18 and TRBJ1-5, the complete variable domain is NAGVMQNPRHLVRRRGQEARLRCSPMKGHSHVYWYRQLPEEGLKFMVYLQKENIIDESGMPKERFSAEFPKEGPSILRIQQVVRGDSAAYFCASTDWGGSNQPQHFGDGTRLSIL.

This sequence joins TRBV29-1 and TRBJ1-1, with 7 nucleotides matching TRBD1. CDR3 length: 14 amino acids. The junction had 13 bases not matched to a gene; V was cut back by 8 bases and J by 4 bases. In germline, CDR1 is SQVTM, CDR2 ANQGSEA. The CDR3 is CSFSNRGLGTEAFF. The CDR3 region has the DNA TGCAGCTTTTCCAACAGGGGTTTGGGCACTGAAGCTTTCTTT.

The chain employs TRBV28 and TRBJ2-7; D not certain. Trimming left V 5 bases short and J 2 bases short, with 7 bases between. The CDR3 runs to 12 residues. Per germline, CDR1 MDHEN and CDR2 SYDVKM. In nucleotides, the CDR3 is TGTGCCAGCAGTACCGCGCCCTACGAGCAGTACTTC. Residues: CASSTAPYEQYF.

The gene calls are TRBV6-2 or TRBV6-3 and TRBJ1-5; maybe TRBD1 (5 bases). V was cut by 5 bases and J by 5 bases, with 13 bases left in between. CDR3 length equals 14 residues. Germline V gene sequence: CDR1 MNHEY, CDR2 SVGEGT. The CDR3 region is CASSLSRVDQPQHF. CDR3 DNA: TGTGCCAGCAGTCTCAGCAGGGTAGATCAGCCCCAGCATTTT.

This clone has just a few counts. The chain employs TRBV29-1 and TRBJ2-7; 7 bases map to TRBD2. The J segment lost 5 bases and the V segment lost 4 bases, leaving 14 bases of the junction unmatched. Germline V CDR1 and CDR2: SQVTM, ANQGSEA. The CDR3 has 15 residues. CDR3 in amino acids: CSVAQWGGAVDEQYF. DNA of the CDR3: TGCAGCGTTGCGCAGTGGGGAGGGGCAGTAGACGAGCAGTACTTC.

This clone was observed a handful of times. The chain links TRBV7-2 to TRBJ1-1, with 7 bases fitting TRBD1. V was clipped by 4 bases and J by 3 bases; unmatched bases: 2. The CDR3 sequence is 13 residues long. Germline-derived CDR1 and CDR2 are SGHTA and FQGNSA. CDR3 residues: CASSYTGDTEAFF. CDR3 DNA sequence: TGTGCCAGCAGCTATACAGGGGACACTGAAGCTTTCTTT.

The rearrangement links TRBV3-1 (or the pseudogene TRBV3-2) to TRBJ2-1, with TRBD2 identical over 7 bases. The CDR3 totals 13 residues. Germline V gene sequence: CDR1 LGHDT, CDR2 YNNKEL (reference sequence). V lost 0 bases, J lost 12 bases, and 5 bases stayed unmatched. The CDR3 sequence: CASSQEKGGRQFF. As DNA, the CDR3 is TGTGCCAGCAGCCAAGAAAAAGGCGGGAGGCAGTTCTTC.

The chain couples TRBV9 to TRBJ2-1, with TRBD2 identical over 12 bases. Germline V gives CDR1 SGDLS, CDR2 YYNGEE. V lost 2 bases to trimming and J lost 6 bases; unmatched junction nucleotides: 3. The CDR3 is 15 amino acids. For the CDR3, the DNA is TGTGCCAGCAGCGTGACTAGCGGGAGCGGCAATGAGCAGTTCTTC. Its translation: CASSVTSGSGNEQFF.

The chain couples TRBV11-2 to TRBJ2-7, with D maybe TRBD2 (6 bases). Germline CDR1 and CDR2: SGHAT and FQNNGV. Trimming removed 1 base from V and 4 bases from J, with 11 bases in between. This CDR3 comprises 14 residues. CDR3 DNA: TGTGCCAGCAGCTTAGCTGGGACTGCGTACGAGCAGTACTTC. Its protein is CASSLAGTAYEQYF.

This clone was recorded once. The chain recombines TRBV9 with TRBJ2-1; 8 bases fit TRBD2. CDR1 and CDR2 from the germline V gene are SGDLS and YYNGEE. The CDR3 has 16 amino acids. The J segment lost 3 bases and the V segment lost 0 bases, leaving 5 bases of the junction unmatched. CDR3 sequence reads: CASSVVSSGLYNEQFF. The CDR3 DNA sequence: TGTGCCAGCAGCGTAGTATCTAGCGGGCTCTACAATGAGCAGTTCTTC.

The table lists this clone with a few counts. J is TRBJ2-1 and V is TRBV2; no clear D. Germline V lookup: CDR1 SNHLY, CDR2 FYNNEI. This CDR3 has 11 residues. V lost 4 bases and J lost 9, with 7 bases in between. DNA of the CDR3: TGTGCCAGCAGTGTAGACTCTGAGCAGTTCTTC. Translation gives CASSVDSEQFF.

The V call is TRBV7-3, the J call TRBJ1-2, with TRBD1 as a possible D gene (6 bases). Germline assignment: CDR1 SGHTA and CDR2 FQGTGA. Trimming left V 5 bases short and J 5 bases short, with 18 bases between. The CDR3 is 15 residues long. In DNA, the CDR3 is TGTGCCAGCAGCAGTCAGGGTGGAGACAGGTATGGCTACACCTTC. It specifies CASSSQGGDRYGYTF.

The V and J genes are TRBV7-2 and TRBJ2-7; a weak D match, TRBD1 (5 bases). CDR3 length: 14 amino acids. Germline V CDR1 and CDR2: SGHTA, FQGNSA. The V end was cut by 5 bases, the J end by 2 bases, with 13 bases between. CDR3 DNA sequence: TGTGCCAGCAGCCGGTCTACAGGCACCTACGAGCAGTACTTC. Its translation is CASSRSTGTYEQYF.

This chain connects TRBV2 to TRBJ1-2, with TRBD1 as a possible D gene (6 bases). The V end lost 1 base, the J end lost 4 bases, and 10 bases lay between the germline ends. From germline, CDR1 is SNHLY and CDR2 FYNNEI. CDR3 length: 14 amino acids. The CDR3 DNA reads as TGTGCCAGCAGTGAAGTACAGGGTATCTATGGCTACACCTTC. Translated: CASSEVQGIYGYTF.

With regard to this clone: This may be a read error, as it is one base from a much larger clone. Other DNA sequences in this specimen translate into the identical CDR3. The V gene is TRBV30, the J gene TRBJ1-1, with TRBD1 as a possible D gene (5 bases). This CDR3 comprises 13 residues. CDR1 GTSNPN and CDR2 SVGIG come from the germline V gene (reference sequence). V lost 0 bases and J 1 base, leaving 6 bases between the germline ends. The CDR3: CAWSVQGNTEAFF. In DNA form, the CDR3 reads TGTGCCTGGAGTGTCCAGGGGAACACTGAAGCTTTCTTT.